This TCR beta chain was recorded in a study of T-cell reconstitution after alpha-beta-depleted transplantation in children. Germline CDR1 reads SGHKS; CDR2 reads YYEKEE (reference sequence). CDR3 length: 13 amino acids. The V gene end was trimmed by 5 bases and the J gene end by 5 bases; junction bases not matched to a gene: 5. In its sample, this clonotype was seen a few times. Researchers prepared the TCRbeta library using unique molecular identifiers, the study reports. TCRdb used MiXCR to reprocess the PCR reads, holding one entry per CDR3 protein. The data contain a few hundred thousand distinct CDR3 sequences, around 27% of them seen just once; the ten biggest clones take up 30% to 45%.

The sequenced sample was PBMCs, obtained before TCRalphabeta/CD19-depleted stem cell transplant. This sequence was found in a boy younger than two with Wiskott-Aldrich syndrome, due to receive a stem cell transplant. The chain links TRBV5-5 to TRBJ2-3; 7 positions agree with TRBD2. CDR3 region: CASSSGFGDTQYF. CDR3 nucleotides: TGTGCCAGCAGTAGCGGGTTTGGAGATACGCAGTATTTT.